This record looks at one T cell receptor (beta chain) sequence and its context. Its target is unknown. The record originates from a study of cytomegalovirus exposure and HLA in healthy donors. Study-wide results and limits: Most TCR beta V segments were productive about 90% or about 30% of the time in an earlier analysis. There were some public TCRs occurring in many donors, but most TCR sequences were rare. Clonal expansion was found to be greater in HLA-associated TCR beta chains than in equally common others in a later analysis.

The CDR3 is made up of 17 amino acids. With 7 bases clipped from V and 3 bases from J, the junction kept 16 bases outside the gene matches. Germline CDR1 and CDR2: MDHEN and SYDVKM. With 60 Vbeta and 13 Jbeta primers, the PCR was carried out. TCRdb keeps only in-frame clones here, not all; method: immunoSEQ multiplex PCR. The sample includes roughly 150,000 clones, more than 60% of them seen just once. This sequence originates from a man aged 30-40 years in good health and CMV-seropositive. Sequenced input: PBMCs. The gene calls are TRBV28 and TRBJ1-2; 8 bases line up with TRBD1. CDR3 in amino acids: CASTLEQGAPQYYGYTF. The CDR3 bases are TGTGCCAGCACTCTCGAGCAGGGGGCCCCCCAGTACTATGGCTACACCTTC.